One sample yielded the 7 T cell receptor beta chains listed below, sequenced in a study of OX40 agonist ivuxolimab in advanced cancers. TCRdb's copy holds only in-frame clones and misses some; the assay was immunoSEQ multiplex PCR. The sample contains more than 85,000 clones, about 92% of which appear only once. This specimen consisted of CD4+ or CD8+ T cells sorted from blood, obtained in a trial of the OX40 agonist ivuxolimab. The receptor set was obtained from an adult with an advanced solid tumor such as melanoma, head and neck, liver or kidney cancer.

V gene TRBV5-8 combines with J gene TRBJ2-2, with 8 bases that match TRBD1. CDR1 and CDR2 from the germline V gene are SGHTS and YDEGEE. V trimming: 2 bases; J trimming: 4 bases; junction bases outside the gene matches: 4. The CDR3 has 15 residues. The DNA for the CDR3 is TGTGCCAGCAGCTTCGGGACAGGCGGCACCGGGGAGCTGTTTTTT. Encoded protein: CASSFGTGGTGELFF.

This rearrangement joins TRBV10-2 to TRBJ2-1; 10 positions match TRBD2. CDR3 length equals 17 residues. The trim removed 2 bases at V and 1 base at J, leaving 5 bases unmatched. Germline V gene lookup returns CDR1 WSHSY and CDR2 SAAADI. The CDR3 coding sequence is TGCGCCAGCAGTGAGCCAACGGGACTAGCGTCCTACAATGAGCAGTTCTTC. Encoded protein: CASSEPTGLASYNEQFF.

The chain combines TRBV2 with TRBJ1-4; D call uncertain. The V end was cut by 4 bases, the J end by 8 bases, with 11 bases between. Germline CDR1 and CDR2: SNHLY and FYNNEI. The length of the CDR3 is 13 residues. The CDR3, as DNA: TGTGCCAGCAGTGTGGGGTTGGTAGAAAAACTGTTTTTT. Protein sequence: CASSVGLVEKLFF.

This rearrangement joins TRBV14 to TRBJ2-7, with 7 positions matching TRBD2. CDR3 length: 15 amino acids. V lost 0 bases and J lost 1; bases outside the gene matches: 3. CDR1 is SGHDN and CDR2 is FVKESK in the germline V gene. The CDR3 here is CASSQEKGGSYEQYF. The DNA of the CDR3 is TGTGCCAGCAGCCAAGAAAAGGGAGGGTCCTACGAGCAGTACTTC. Together with reference TRBV14 and TRBJ2-7, the CDR3 gives the full variable domain: EAGVTQFPSHSVIEKGQTVTLRCDPISGHDNLYWYRRVMGKEIKFLLHFVKESKQDESGMPNNRFLAERTGGTYSTLKVQPAELEDSGVYFCASSQEKGGSYEQYFGPGTRLTVT.

The chain uses TRBV7-3 and TRBJ2-3, with 9 bases lining up with TRBD2. The CDR3 loop spans 15 amino acids. With 3 bases clipped from V and 4 bases from J, the junction kept 5 bases outside the gene matches. Germline CDR1 reads SGHTA; CDR2 reads FQGTGA. In DNA form, the CDR3 reads TGTGCCAGCAGCTTTAGCGGGAGCTCTCCAGATACGCAGTATTTT. It encodes CASSFSGSSPDTQYF.

The chain joins TRBV30 to TRBJ2-2; 11 nucleotides align to TRBD2. CDR1 is GTSNPN and CDR2 is SVGIG in the germline V gene (reference sequence). The CDR3 has 15 residues. J lost 0 bases, V lost 5 bases, and 2 bases had no gene match. CDR3 in DNA: TGTGCCTGGGGACTAGCGGGCCCGAACACCGGGGAGCTGTTTTTT. This gives the protein CAWGLAGPNTGELFF.

V and J are TRBV5-1 and TRBJ2-3; a weak D match, TRBD2 (5 bases). Germline V gene sequence: CDR1 SGHRS, CDR2 YFSETQ. The V and J ends lost 5 bases and 1 base respectively, with 11 bases between them. This CDR3 has 14 amino acids. As DNA, the CDR3 is TGCGCCAGCAGGGGTGGGGAGCGCACAGATACGCAGTATTTT. It specifies CASRGGERTDTQYF.